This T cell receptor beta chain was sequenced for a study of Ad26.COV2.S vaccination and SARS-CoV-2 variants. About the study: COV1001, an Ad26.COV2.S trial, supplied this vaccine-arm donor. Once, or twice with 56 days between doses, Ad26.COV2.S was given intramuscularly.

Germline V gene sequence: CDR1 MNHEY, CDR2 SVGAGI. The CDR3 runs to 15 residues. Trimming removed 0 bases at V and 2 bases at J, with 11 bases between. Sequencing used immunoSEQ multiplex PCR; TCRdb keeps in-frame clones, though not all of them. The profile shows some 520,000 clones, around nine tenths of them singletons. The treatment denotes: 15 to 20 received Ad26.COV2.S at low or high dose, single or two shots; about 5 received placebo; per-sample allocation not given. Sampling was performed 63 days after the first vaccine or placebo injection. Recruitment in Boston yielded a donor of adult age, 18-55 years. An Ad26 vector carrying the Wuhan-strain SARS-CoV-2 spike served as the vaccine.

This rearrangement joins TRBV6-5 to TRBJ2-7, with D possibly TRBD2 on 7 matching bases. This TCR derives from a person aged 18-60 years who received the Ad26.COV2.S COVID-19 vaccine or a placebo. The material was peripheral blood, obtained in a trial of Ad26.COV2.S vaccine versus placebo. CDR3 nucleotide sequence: TGTGCCAGCAGTTACTCAGGGGGGGAGACCTACGAGCAGTACTTC. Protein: CASSYSGGETYEQYF.